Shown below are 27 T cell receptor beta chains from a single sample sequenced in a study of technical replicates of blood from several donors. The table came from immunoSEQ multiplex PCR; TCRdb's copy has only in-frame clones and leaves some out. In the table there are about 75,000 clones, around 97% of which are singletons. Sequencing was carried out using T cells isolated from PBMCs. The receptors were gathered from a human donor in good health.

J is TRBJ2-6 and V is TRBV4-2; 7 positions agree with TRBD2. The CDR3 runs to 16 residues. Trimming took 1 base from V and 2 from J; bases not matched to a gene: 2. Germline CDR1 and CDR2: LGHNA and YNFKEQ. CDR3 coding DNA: TGTGCCAGCAGCCAAGGCGGGAGTACTGGGGCCAACGTCCTGACTTTC. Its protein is CASSQGGSTGANVLTF.

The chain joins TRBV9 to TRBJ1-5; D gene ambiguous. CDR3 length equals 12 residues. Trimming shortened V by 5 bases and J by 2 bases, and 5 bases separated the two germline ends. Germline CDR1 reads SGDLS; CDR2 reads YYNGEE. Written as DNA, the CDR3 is TGTGCCAGCAGGGAGGGCAATCAGCCCCAGCATTTT. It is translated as CASREGNQPQHF.

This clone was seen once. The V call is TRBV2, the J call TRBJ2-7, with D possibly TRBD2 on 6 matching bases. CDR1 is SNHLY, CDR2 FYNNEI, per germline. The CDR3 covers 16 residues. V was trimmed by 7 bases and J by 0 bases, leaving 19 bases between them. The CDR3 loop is CASTFRETVFSYEQYF. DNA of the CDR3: TGTGCCAGCACCTTCCGGGAGACAGTCTTCTCCTACGAGCAGTACTTC.

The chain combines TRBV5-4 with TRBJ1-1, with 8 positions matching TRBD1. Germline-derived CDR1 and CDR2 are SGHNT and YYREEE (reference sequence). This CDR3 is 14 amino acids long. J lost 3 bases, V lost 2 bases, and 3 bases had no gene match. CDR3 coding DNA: TGTGCCAGCAGCTTATCGACAGGGGACACTGAAGCTTTCTTT. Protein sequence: CASSLSTGDTEAFF.

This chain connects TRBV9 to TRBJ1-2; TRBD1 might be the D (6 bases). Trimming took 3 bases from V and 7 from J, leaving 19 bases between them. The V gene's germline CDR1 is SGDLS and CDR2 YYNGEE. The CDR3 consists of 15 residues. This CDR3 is CASSAIGGEGVGYTF. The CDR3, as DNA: TGTGCCAGCAGCGCCATTGGGGGTGAGGGGGTTGGCTACACCTTC.

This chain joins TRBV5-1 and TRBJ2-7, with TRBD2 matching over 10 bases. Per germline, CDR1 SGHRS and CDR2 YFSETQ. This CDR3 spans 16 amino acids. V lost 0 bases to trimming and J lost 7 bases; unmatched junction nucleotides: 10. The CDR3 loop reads CASSLGFPSGGLEQYF. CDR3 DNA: TGCGCCAGCAGCTTGGGTTTTCCTAGCGGGGGTCTAGAGCAGTACTTC.

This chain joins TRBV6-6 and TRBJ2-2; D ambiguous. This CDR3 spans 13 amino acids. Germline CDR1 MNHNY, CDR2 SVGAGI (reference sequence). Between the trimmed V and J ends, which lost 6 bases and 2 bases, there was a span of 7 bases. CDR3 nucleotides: TGTGCCAGCAGGGGCCGCAACACCGGGGAGCTGTTTTTT. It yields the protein CASRGRNTGELFF.

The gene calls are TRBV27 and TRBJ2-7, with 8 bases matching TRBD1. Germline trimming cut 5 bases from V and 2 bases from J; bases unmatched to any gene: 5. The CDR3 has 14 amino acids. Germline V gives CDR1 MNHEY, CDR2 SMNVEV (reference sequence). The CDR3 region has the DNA TGTGCCAGCAGTGTACAGGGGGGACCCTACGAGCAGTACTTC. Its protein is CASSVQGGPYEQYF.

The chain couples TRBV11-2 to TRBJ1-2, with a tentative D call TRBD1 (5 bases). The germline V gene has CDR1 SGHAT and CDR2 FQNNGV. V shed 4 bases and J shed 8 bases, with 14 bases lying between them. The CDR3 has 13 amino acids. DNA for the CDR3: TGTGCCAGCAGCTCCCCCCGGGGGGGAGGCTACACCTTC. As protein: CASSSPRGGGYTF.

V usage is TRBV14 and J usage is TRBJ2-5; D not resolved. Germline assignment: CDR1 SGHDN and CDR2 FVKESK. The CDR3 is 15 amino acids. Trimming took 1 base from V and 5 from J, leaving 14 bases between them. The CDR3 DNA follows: TGTGCCAGCAGCCAAGTGGTCTTGCACAAGGAGACCCAGTACTTC. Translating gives CASSQVVLHKETQYF.

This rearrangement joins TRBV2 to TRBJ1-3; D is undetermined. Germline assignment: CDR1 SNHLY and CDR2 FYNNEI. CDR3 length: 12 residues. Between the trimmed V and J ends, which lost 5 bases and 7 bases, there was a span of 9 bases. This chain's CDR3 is CASSTDTNTIYF. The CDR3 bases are TGTGCCAGCAGTACCGACACTAACACCATATATTTT. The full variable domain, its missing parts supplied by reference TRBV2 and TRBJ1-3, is EPEVTQTPSHQVTQMGQEVILRCVPISNHLYFYWYRQILGQKVEFLVSFYNNEISEKSEIFDDQFSVERPDGSNFTLKIRSTKLEDSAMYFCASSTDTNTIYFGEGSWLTVV.

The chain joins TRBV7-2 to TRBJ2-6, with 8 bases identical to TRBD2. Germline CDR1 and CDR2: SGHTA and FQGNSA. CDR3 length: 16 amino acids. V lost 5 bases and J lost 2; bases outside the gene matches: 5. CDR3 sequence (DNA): TGTGCCAGCAGCCCCTCGGGAGGGACTGGGGCCAACGTCCTGACTTTC. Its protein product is CASSPSGGTGANVLTF. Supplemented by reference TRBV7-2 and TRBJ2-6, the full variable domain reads GAGVSQSPSNKVTEKGKDVELRCDPISGHTALYWYRQSLGQGLEFLIYFQGNSAPDKSGLPSDRFSAERTGGSVSTLTIQRTQQEDSAVYLCASSPSGGTGANVLTFGAGSRLTVL.

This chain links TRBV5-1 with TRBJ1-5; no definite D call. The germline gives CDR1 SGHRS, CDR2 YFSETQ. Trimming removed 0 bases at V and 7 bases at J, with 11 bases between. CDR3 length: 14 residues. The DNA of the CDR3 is TGCGCCAGCAGCTTGGACAGCTTGGGCCAGCCCCAGCATTTT. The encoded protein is CASSLDSLGQPQHF.

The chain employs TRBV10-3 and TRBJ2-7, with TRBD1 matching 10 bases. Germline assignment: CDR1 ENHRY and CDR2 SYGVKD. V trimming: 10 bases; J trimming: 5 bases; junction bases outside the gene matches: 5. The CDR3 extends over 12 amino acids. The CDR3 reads CATDRGANEQYF. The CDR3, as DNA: TGTGCCACGGACAGGGGGGCTAACGAGCAGTACTTC.

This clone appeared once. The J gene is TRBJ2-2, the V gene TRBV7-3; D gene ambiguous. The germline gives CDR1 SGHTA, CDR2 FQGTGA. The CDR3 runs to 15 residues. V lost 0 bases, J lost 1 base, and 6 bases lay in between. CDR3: CASSLTTVNTGELFF. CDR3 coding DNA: TGTGCCAGCAGCTTAACTACAGTGAACACCGGGGAGCTGTTTTTT. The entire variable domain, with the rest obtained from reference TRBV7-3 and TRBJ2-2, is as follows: GAGVSQTPSNKVTEKGKYVELRCDPISGHTALYWYRQSLGQGPEFLIYFQGTGAADDSGLPNDRFFAVRPEGSVSTLKIQRTERGDSAVYLCASSLTTVNTGELFFGEGSRLTVL.

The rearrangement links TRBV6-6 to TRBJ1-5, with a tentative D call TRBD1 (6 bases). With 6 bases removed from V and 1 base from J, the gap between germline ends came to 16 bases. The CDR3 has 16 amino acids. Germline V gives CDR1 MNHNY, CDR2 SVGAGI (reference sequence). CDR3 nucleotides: TGTGCCAGCAGCGATACCAGGGGTAGGAGCAATCAGCCCCAGCATTTT. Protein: CASSDTRGRSNQPQHF.

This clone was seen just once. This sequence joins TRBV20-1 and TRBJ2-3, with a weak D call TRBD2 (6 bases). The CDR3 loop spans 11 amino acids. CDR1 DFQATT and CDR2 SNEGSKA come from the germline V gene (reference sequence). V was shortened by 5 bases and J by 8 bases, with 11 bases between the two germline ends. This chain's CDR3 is CSAQGGVTQYF. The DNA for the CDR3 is TGCAGTGCTCAAGGAGGGGTTACGCAGTATTTT.

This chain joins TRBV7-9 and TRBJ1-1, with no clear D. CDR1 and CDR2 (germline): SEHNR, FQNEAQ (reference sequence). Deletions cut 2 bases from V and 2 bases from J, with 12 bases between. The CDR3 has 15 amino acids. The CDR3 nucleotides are TGTGCCAGCAGCTTATATCGGGGTACTAACACTGAAGCTTTCTTT. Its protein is CASSLYRGTNTEAFF.

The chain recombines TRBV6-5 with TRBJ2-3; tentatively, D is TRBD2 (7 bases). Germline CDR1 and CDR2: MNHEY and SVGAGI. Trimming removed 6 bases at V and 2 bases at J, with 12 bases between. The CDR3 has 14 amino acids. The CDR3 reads CASRTRGATDTQYF. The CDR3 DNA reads TGTGCCAGCAGAACTCGGGGGGCCACAGATACGCAGTATTTT.

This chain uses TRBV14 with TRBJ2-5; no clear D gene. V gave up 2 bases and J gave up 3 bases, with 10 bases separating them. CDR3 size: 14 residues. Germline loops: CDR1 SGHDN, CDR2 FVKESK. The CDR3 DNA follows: TGTGCCAGCAGCCAATATTTTAGAGAAGAGACCCAGTACTTC. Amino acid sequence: CASSQYFREETQYF.

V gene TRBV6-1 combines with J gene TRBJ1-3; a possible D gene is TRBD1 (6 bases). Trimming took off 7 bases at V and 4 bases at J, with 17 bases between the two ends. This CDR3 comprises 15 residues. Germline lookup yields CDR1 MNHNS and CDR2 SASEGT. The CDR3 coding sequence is TGTGCCAGCATCTTTGGCCCAGGGGAGGGAAACACCATATATTTT. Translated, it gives CASIFGPGEGNTIYF.

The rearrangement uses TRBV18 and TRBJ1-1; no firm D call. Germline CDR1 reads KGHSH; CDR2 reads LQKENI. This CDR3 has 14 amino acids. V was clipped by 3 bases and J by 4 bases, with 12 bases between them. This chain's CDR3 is CASSPTREGTEAFF. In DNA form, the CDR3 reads TGTGCCAGCTCACCCACGCGGGAGGGCACTGAAGCTTTCTTT.

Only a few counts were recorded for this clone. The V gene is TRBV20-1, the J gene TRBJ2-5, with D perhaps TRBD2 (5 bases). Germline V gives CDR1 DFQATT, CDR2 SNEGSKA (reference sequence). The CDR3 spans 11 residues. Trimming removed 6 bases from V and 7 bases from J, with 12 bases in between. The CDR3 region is CSASWELTQYF. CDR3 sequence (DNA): TGCAGTGCATCCTGGGAGCTGACCCAGTACTTC.

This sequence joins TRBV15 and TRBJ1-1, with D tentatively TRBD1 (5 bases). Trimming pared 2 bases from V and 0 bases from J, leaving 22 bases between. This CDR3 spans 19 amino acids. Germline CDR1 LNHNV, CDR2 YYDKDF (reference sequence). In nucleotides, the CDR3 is TGTGCCACCAGCAGATCCCTCTTCGGGGGGACTAACTTGAACACTGAAGCTTTCTTT. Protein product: CATSRSLFGGTNLNTEAFF.

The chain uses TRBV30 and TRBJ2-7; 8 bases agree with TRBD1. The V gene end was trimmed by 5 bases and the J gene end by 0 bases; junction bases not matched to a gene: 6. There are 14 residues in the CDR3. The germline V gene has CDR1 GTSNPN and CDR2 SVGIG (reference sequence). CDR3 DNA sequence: TGTGCCTGGGACAGGGGTAGGGTCTCCTACGAGCAGTACTTC. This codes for CAWDRGRVSYEQYF.

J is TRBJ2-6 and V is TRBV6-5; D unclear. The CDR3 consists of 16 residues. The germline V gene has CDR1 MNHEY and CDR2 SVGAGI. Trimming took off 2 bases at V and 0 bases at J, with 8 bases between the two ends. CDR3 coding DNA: TGTGCCAGCAGTTACAGCGTGAACTCTGGGGCCAACGTCCTGACTTTC. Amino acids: CASSYSVNSGANVLTF.

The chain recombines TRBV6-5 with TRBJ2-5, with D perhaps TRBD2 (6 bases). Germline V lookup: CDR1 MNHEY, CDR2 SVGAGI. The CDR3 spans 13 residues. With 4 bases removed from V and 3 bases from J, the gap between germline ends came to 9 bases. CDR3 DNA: TGTGCCAGCAGTTGGGGCGGGAAAGAGACCCAGTACTTC. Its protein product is CASSWGGKETQYF.